A single sample is the source of the 9 T cell receptor beta chains below, sequenced in a study of PD-L1 blockade in urothelial cancer. As to time point: pretreatment peripheral blood. Sequencing used immunoSEQ multiplex PCR; TCRdb keeps in-frame clones, though not all of them. The sample holds 60,000 to 75,000 clones, 86% seen once. The sequences come from PBMCs, collected around atezolizumab (anti-PD-L1) treatment. Source of these receptors: a man in his sixties with urothelial cancer.

The genes are TRBV9 and TRBJ2-5, with 8 bases fitting TRBD2. CDR1 SGDLS and CDR2 YYNGEE come from the germline V gene. CDR3 length: 18 amino acids. The junction had 15 bases not matched to a gene; V was cut back by 4 bases and J by 1 base. CDR3 DNA sequence: TGTGCCAGCAGCCCCTCCCCTAAAGCGGGGGTATCCCAAGAGACCCAGTACTTC. Protein product: CASSPSPKAGVSQETQYF.

V usage is TRBV28 and J usage is TRBJ1-5; D is unclear. V gave up 5 bases and J gave up 0 bases, with 11 bases separating them. The length of the CDR3 is 15 residues. Germline V gene data show CDR1 as MDHEN and CDR2 as SYDVKM. The CDR3 DNA sequence: TGTGCCAGCAGTCCGAGACTGACTAGCAATCAGCCCCAGCATTTT. Protein: CASSPRLTSNQPQHF.

The chain carries TRBV5-1 and TRBJ2-7; 9 nucleotides align to TRBD1. This CDR3 has 15 amino acids. In germline, CDR1 is SGHRS, CDR2 YFSETQ. After removal of 2 bases from V and 5 bases from J, the junction contained 8 bases not matched to a gene. CDR3 sequence: CASSFDPGQGNEQYF. CDR3 DNA sequence: TGCGCCAGCAGCTTCGACCCGGGACAGGGAAACGAGCAGTACTTC.

V usage is TRBV10-3 and J usage is TRBJ2-1; TRBD1 might be the D (6 bases). The CDR3 loop spans 15 amino acids. Trimming took 4 bases from V and 4 from J, leaving 14 bases between them. The germline CDR1 and CDR2 sequences are ENHRY and SYGVKD. The CDR3 sequence is CAISVGGDRYNEQFF. CDR3 in DNA: TGTGCCATCAGTGTGGGCGGAGACAGGTACAATGAGCAGTTCTTC.

The V and J genes are TRBV4-1 and TRBJ2-3; D call uncertain. Germline CDR1 is MGHRA and CDR2 is YSYEKL. Trimming stripped 4 bases from V and 5 bases from J, with 7 bases between. The CDR3 totals 12 residues. CDR3 DNA: TGCGCCAGCAGCCCTACGGGAGATACGCAGTATTTT. Translating gives CASSPTGDTQYF.

The gene calls are TRBV5-4 and TRBJ2-5; 9 bases line up with TRBD2. Germline loops: CDR1 SGHNT, CDR2 YYREEE (reference sequence). The CDR3 contains 15 residues. Germline trimming cut 4 bases from V and 5 bases from J; bases unmatched to any gene: 9. Written as DNA, the CDR3 is TGTGCCAGCAGCCCACGGACTAGCGCTTGGGAGACCCAGTACTTC. It yields the protein CASSPRTSAWETQYF. The full variable domain, in which reference TRBV5-4 and TRBJ2-5 provide the parts outside the CDR3, is ETGVTQSPTHLIKTRGQQVTLRCSSQSGHNTVSWYQQALGQGPQFIFQYYREEENGRGNFPPRFSGLQFPNYSSELNVNALELDDSALYLCASSPRTSAWETQYFGPGTRLLVL.

The chain carries TRBV7-2 and TRBJ2-2; no definite D call. CDR1 is SGHTA, CDR2 FQGNSA, per germline. Trimming left V 5 bases short and J 1 base short, with 5 bases between. This CDR3 is built from 13 residues. For the CDR3, the DNA is TGTGCCAGCAGCCCCAGGAACACCGGGGAGCTGTTTTTT. This sequence encodes CASSPRNTGELFF.

This chain connects TRBV6-5 to TRBJ2-2; 8 bases align to TRBD1. The J segment lost 4 bases and the V segment lost 4 bases, leaving 2 bases of the junction unmatched. The germline CDR1 and CDR2 sequences are MNHEY and SVGAGI. This CDR3 comprises 14 residues. CDR3 nucleotide sequence: TGTGCCAGCAGTTTCAGGGGGCTCACCGGGGAGCTGTTTTTT. As protein: CASSFRGLTGELFF.

This clone showed up just a few times. The V gene is TRBV6-1, the J gene TRBJ1-6; a possible D gene is TRBD1 (5 bases). The CDR3 runs to 15 residues. Germline V CDR1 and CDR2: MNHNS, SASEGT. V lost 0 bases to trimming and J lost 3 bases, with 6 bases between them. The CDR3 bases are TGTGCCAGCAGTGAAGCGGGGCTCTATAATTCACCCCTCCACTTT. Encoded protein: CASSEAGLYNSPLHF.